Sequencing of this T cell receptor beta chain was carried out in a study of T cell clonality in common variable immunodeficiency. Using immunoSEQ multiplex PCR, the repertoire was profiled, and TCRdb retains in-frame clones only, with some absent. Recorded here are roughly 14,000 clones, with no singletons, and the ten leading clones hold around 12%. Study results and caveats: Authors noted CVID clonality's cause needs subpopulation repertoire sequencing. Reportedly, TCR beta sequences from common variable immunodeficiency showed fewer deletions and N-nucleotide insertions.

As for this clone: The antigen remains undetermined.

Diagnosis required reduced IgG, IgA and/or IgM with specific antibody deficiency. The sequence came from a human donor with common variable immunodeficiency. Sequenced material: peripheral blood mononuclear cells.

The CDR3 DNA, read in part, is TGTGCCAGCAGCTCCCCCATCGGGTTAGAGAACATT. Protein: CASSSPIGLENI. The whole CDR3 protein is CASSSPIGLENIQYF. The V gene is TRBV7-2, the J gene TRBJ2-4, with D unresolved. The CDR3 end lies 3 residues beyond the end of the read and is filled in from the germline J gene. Germline CDR1 SGHTA, CDR2 FQGNSA. The CDR3 sequence is 15 residues long. V gave up 4 bases and J gave up 7 bases, with 17 bases separating them. The complete variable domain, with remaining parts taken from reference TRBV7-2 and TRBJ2-4, reads GAGVSQSPSNKVTEKGKDVELRCDPISGHTALYWYRQSLGQGLEFLIYFQGNSAPDKSGLPSDRFSAERTGGSVSTLTIQRTQQEDSAVYLCASSSPIGLENIQYFGAGTRLSVL.